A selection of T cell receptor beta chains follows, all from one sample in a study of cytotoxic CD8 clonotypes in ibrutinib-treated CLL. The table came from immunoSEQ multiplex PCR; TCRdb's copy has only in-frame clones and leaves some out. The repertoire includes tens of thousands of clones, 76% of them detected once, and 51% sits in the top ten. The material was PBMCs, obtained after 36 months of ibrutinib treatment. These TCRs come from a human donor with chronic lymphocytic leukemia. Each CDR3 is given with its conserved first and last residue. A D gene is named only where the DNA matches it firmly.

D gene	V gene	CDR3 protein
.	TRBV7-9	CASSLASKSGSPLHF
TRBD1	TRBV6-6	CASSHRDRFNQPQHF
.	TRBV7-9	CASSLEGMNTEAFF
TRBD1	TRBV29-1	CSVDGTGGSGYTF
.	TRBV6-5	CASSTGTEAFF
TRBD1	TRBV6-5	CASSYIAGGSYEQYF
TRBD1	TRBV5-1	CASILDRNTDTQYF
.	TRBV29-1	CSVEGLPQAGPYEQYF
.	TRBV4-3	CASSQSIRAVSNQPQHF
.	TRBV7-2	CASSLGLGASSYEQYF
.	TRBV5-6	CASSLVAGLNEKLFF
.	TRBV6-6	CASSYSPGAHEKLFF
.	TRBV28	CASSPPVSGYTF
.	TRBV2	CASSMEHYEQYF
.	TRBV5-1	CASSPGDTGVFREQFF
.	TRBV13	CASSLVGGNYGFISPLHF
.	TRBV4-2	CASSPGPRGDLDSGNTIYF
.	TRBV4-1	CASSRGESKDNYGYTF
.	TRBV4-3	CASSQEQDGGYEQYF
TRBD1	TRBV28	CAGLARDRDHGYTF
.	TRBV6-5	CASRPGRPTQYF
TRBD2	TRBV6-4	CASGTGGEQFF
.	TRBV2	CASSGKPRLDMNTEAFF
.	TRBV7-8	CASSPIGVNGEQYF
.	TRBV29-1	CSVVFPPHYEQYF
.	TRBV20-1	CSARKTELSTF
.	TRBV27	CASSFGAGDGYTF
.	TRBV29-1	CSAEGGNEGYTF
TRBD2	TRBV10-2	CASNVAGGPDTQYF